This entry describes one TCR beta chain. The sample belongs to a study of blood T cell repertoires in COVID-19. Original processing methods: How many nucleated cells were present was estimated from reference gene primer amplification. Here immunoSEQ multiplex PCR was the method, and the copy in TCRdb shows in-frame clones only, minus some. That table furnishes V, J and clone size, whereas the DNA furnished D and trimming. The sample has roughly 190,000 clones; around 79% are singletons. Germline V CDR1 and CDR2: LNHDA, SQIVND (reference sequence). V lost 6 bases and J 7 bases, leaving 7 bases between the germline ends. CDR3 length: 12 amino acids.

The material sequenced was peripheral blood. This receptor was identified in a woman between 45 and 60 years old with acute or convalescent COVID-19. The rearrangement links TRBV19 to TRBJ1-6; no firm D call. CDR3 nucleotides: TGTGCCAGTAGGACTTTAAATTCACCCCTCCACTTT. This sequence encodes CASRTLNSPLHF.